A selection of T cell receptor beta chains follows, all from one sample in a study of blood T cell repertoires in COVID-19. Measured with immunoSEQ multiplex PCR; TCRdb has only the in-frame clones, and not every one. The repertoire consists of 500,000 to 600,000 clones, with 70% to 90% occurring once and the leading ten covering 7.5% to 9%. The material sequenced was peripheral blood. The receptors stem from a woman aged 45 to 65 with COVID-19, enrolled during active disease. Both conserved end residues are part of each CDR3. D genes are given only for firm matches. Part of the rows lack a size; the others show once, few, many or a class for expanded clones.

D gene	V gene	clone size	J gene	CDR3 protein	CDR3 DNA
.	TRBV6-5	.	TRBJ1-1	CASSLNRERTEAFF	TGTGCCAGCAGTTTGAACAGGGAGCGCACTGAAGCTTTCTTT
.	TRBV24-1	.	TRBJ2-3	CATSGRGPEPDTQYF	TGTGCCACCAGTGGGCGGGGGCCCGAACCTGATACGCAGTATTTT
.	TRBV29-1	.	TRBJ2-3	CSVAARMTDTQYF	TGCAGCGTTGCGGCTAGGATGACAGATACGCAGTATTTT
.	TRBV5-6	.	TRBJ2-3	CASSFWGANTDTQYF	TGTGCCAGCAGCTTTTGGGGCGCGAACACAGATACGCAGTATTTT
.	TRBV11-1	.	TRBJ2-7	CASSRLQGPYEQYF	TGTGCCAGCAGCCGCTTACAGGGACCCTACGAGCAGTACTTC
.	TRBV6-5	.	TRBJ2-7	CASSPQGYEQYF	TGTGCCAGCAGCCCCCAGGGCTACGAGCAGTACTTC
.	TRBV30	.	TRBJ1-2	CAWAARLYGYTF	TGTGCCTGGGCCGCCAGGTTATATGGCTACACCTTC
.	TRBV5-1	.	TRBJ1-1	CASSLRSGENTEAFF	TGCGCCAGCAGCTTGCGCTCAGGGGAGAACACTGAAGCTTTCTTT
TRBD1	TRBV24-1	.	TRBJ2-7	CATSDPRDRMSF	TGTGCCACCAGTGATCCCCGGGACAGAATGTCCTTC
TRBD1	TRBV19	.	TRBJ1-5	CASSTGTGGYQPQHF	TGTGCCAGTAGTACCGGGACAGGGGGGTATCAGCCCCAGCATTTT
.	TRBV7-2	once	TRBJ1-3	CASSRTVDRFDTIYF	TGTGCCAGCAGCCGGACAGTCGACCGTTTTGACACCATATATTTT
.	TRBV28	.	TRBJ1-2	CASSFVSGYTF	TGTGCCAGCAGTTTCGTTAGTGGCTACACCTTC
TRBD1	TRBV2	few	TRBJ1-1	CASSGDRGSRRF	TGTGCCAGCAGTGGGGACAGGGGAAGTCGGAGGTTT
TRBD1	TRBV5-5	.	TRBJ1-2	CASSHGQGKIVDGYTF	TGTGCCAGCAGCCACGGACAGGGGAAAATTGTAGATGGCTACACCTTC
.	TRBV7-6	.	TRBJ1-3	CASSLTAGEGNTIYF	TGTGCCAGCAGCTTGACAGCAGGCGAAGGAAACACCATATATTTT
TRBD1	TRBV30	few	TRBJ2-7	CAWSVRATGAGEQYF	TGTGCCTGGAGTGTAAGAGCGACAGGGGCAGGCGAGCAGTACTTC
TRBD1	TRBV7-9	once	TRBJ2-3	CASSSRGFTGGDTQYF	TGTGCCAGCAGCTCCCGAGGGTTTACAGGGGGAGATACGCAGTATTTT
.	TRBV9	.	TRBJ1-1	CASSVGELPTEAFF	TGTGCCAGCAGCGTAGGTGAACTGCCCACTGAAGCTTTCTTT
.	TRBV19	.	TRBJ2-5	CASSIGEETQYF	TGTGCCAGTAGTATTGGAGAAGAGACCCAGTACTTC
.	TRBV5-5	.	TRBJ2-3	CASSHFEGRSDTQYF	TGTGCCAGCAGCCATTTCGAAGGGAGGTCGGATACGCAGTATTTT
TRBD1	TRBV5-1	.	TRBJ2-7	CASSLGGRGPDTQYF	TGCGCCAGCAGCTTGGGGGGCAGGGGGCCAGATACGCAGTACTTC
.	TRBV6-5	once	TRBJ1-1	CASDFNTEAFF	TGTGCCAGCGACTTCAACACTGAAGCTTTCTTT
.	TRBV7-8	once	TRBJ2-7	CASSSWTDGEQYF	TGTGCCAGCAGCTCATGGACAGACGGAGAGCAGTACTTC
TRBD1	TRBV30	.	TRBJ1-4	CAWRGTGYEKLFF	TGTGCCTGGAGGGGGACAGGTTACGAAAAACTGTTTTTT
TRBD1	TRBV28	.	TRBJ1-1	CASSLNDRVGTEAFF	TGTGCCAGCAGTCTTAACGACAGGGTGGGCACTGAAGCTTTCTTT
.	TRBV4-2	once	TRBJ2-2	CASSQEAQAGAGELFF	TGTGCCAGCAGCCAAGAGGCACAGGCGGGGGCAGGGGAGCTGTTTTTT